One sample yielded the 14 T cell receptor beta chains listed below, sequenced in a study of shared clonotypes between healthy human individuals. Profiled with immunoSEQ multiplex PCR; TCRdb holds only in-frame clones, not every one. This table has 780,000 or so clones, roughly 72% appearing once. Material: memory CD4+ T cells sorted from blood. This sample's subset: CD45RA-negative fraction. The receptors come from a woman aged 30 to 39 in good health.

The chain joins TRBV11-2 to TRBJ2-2; 8 nucleotides line up with TRBD1. This CDR3 has 16 residues. V shed 4 bases, J shed 5 bases, and the junction held 9 bases outside the gene matches. From germline, CDR1 is SGHAT and CDR2 FQNNGV. CDR3 nucleotides: TGTGCCAGCAGCTCTCTTCGACAGGGGTATACCGGGGAGCTGTTTTTT. It translates to CASSSLRQGYTGELFF. The full variable domain, its missing parts supplied by reference TRBV11-2 and TRBJ2-2, is EAGVAQSPRYKIIEKRQSVAFWCNPISGHATLYWYQQILGQGPKLLIQFQNNGVVDDSQLPKDRFSAERLKGVDSTLKIQPAKLEDSAVYLCASSSLRQGYTGELFFGEGSRLTVL.

On this clone: Additional DNA sequences in this sample encode the identical CDR3. V usage is TRBV30 and J usage is TRBJ2-5; no firm D call. Trimming removed 0 bases from V and 2 bases from J, with 10 bases in between. CDR1 GTSNPN and CDR2 SVGIG come from the germline V gene (reference sequence). The CDR3 is 14 residues long. In nucleotides, the CDR3 is TGTGCCTGGAGTGTACGGTCCGGACAAGAGACCCAGTACTTC. Protein: CAWSVRSGQETQYF.

V usage is TRBV18 and J usage is TRBJ2-5; unclear D gene. This CDR3 has 11 amino acids. The germline V gene encodes CDR1 KGHSH and CDR2 LQKENI. The ends were cut back, 2 bases at V and 5 bases at J, with 3 bases in the middle. In DNA, the CDR3 is TGTGCCAGCTCACCAACGGAGACCCAGTACTTC. This encodes CASSPTETQYF.

The V call is TRBV18, the J call TRBJ1-1, with D possibly being TRBD1 (6 bases). Per the germline V gene, CDR1 is KGHSH and CDR2 is LQKENI. The CDR3 spans 14 residues. Trimming took 2 bases from V and 7 from J, leaving 14 bases between them. CDR3 protein: CASSPRLGTFEAFF. In DNA form, the CDR3 reads TGTGCCAGCTCACCAAGGCTAGGGACATTTGAAGCTTTCTTT.

This clone was counted a single time. This chain joins TRBV15 and TRBJ1-2, with 9 positions matching TRBD1. From germline, CDR1 is LNHNV and CDR2 YYDKDF (reference sequence). V lost 0 bases to trimming and J lost 5 bases; unmatched junction nucleotides: 4. CDR3 size: 15 residues. The CDR3 DNA follows: TGTGCCACCAGCAGAGATACAGGGGGCGGGTATGGCTACACCTTC. This translates into CATSRDTGGGYGYTF.

The CDR3 loop reads CASSFMGNNQPQHF. The CDR3 nucleotides read TGTGCCAGCAGCTTTATGGGCAACAATCAGCCCCAGCATTTT. The genes are TRBV7-8 and TRBJ1-5; D is unclear. This CDR3 region has 14 residues. Germline lookup yields CDR1 SGHVS and CDR2 FQNEAQ. V shed 3 bases and J shed 3 bases, with 9 bases lying between them.

This sequence joins TRBV6-1 and TRBJ1-1; D is possibly TRBD1 (5 bases). The CDR3 is 13 amino acids. Trimming took 4 bases from V and 5 from J, leaving 11 bases between them. CDR1 MNHNS and CDR2 SASEGT come from the germline V gene. The chain's CDR3 is CASSAGRATEAFF. In DNA, the CDR3 is TGTGCCAGCAGTGCGGGCAGGGCTACTGAAGCTTTCTTT.

V and J are TRBV28 and TRBJ2-7, with TRBD2 matching 8 bases. V gave up 2 bases and J gave up 2 bases; unmatched junction bases: 8. Germline lookup yields CDR1 MDHEN and CDR2 SYDVKM. The CDR3 has 16 amino acids. The DNA for the CDR3 is TGTGCCAGCAGTTTAATGACCGCGGGGGGACCCTACGAGCAGTACTTC. Protein product: CASSLMTAGGPYEQYF.

As concerns this clone: Other DNA sequences of this sample code for an identical CDR3. The gene calls are TRBV5-1 and TRBJ2-1; D may match TRBD1 or TRBD2 (5 bases each). Trimming took 2 bases from V and 0 from J, leaving 9 bases between them. Per germline, CDR1 SGHRS and CDR2 YFSETQ. The CDR3 extends over 15 amino acids. CDR3 amino acids: CASSLEGPSYNEQFF. DNA of the CDR3: TGCGCCAGCAGCTTAGAGGGGCCCTCCTACAATGAGCAGTTCTTC.

This clone came up once. The chain links TRBV5-1 to TRBJ2-1; a possible D gene is TRBD2 (6 bases). V dropped 3 bases and J dropped 2 bases, with 15 bases sitting between them. Germline values: CDR1 SGHRS, CDR2 YFSETQ. The CDR3 sequence is 16 residues long. The CDR3 DNA is TGCGCCAGCAGCTACACTCTAGCGAGGGCCTACAATGAGCAGTTCTTC. Its translation is CASSYTLARAYNEQFF.

The rearrangement links TRBV28 to TRBJ1-1; 10 positions match TRBD1. Trimming at V came to 4 bases and at J to 5 bases, leaving 7 bases not matched to a gene. This CDR3 contains 15 residues. Germline V gene lookup returns CDR1 MDHEN and CDR2 SYDVKM. CDR3 amino acids: CASSSPDRGRTEAFF. The CDR3 DNA sequence: TGTGCCAGCAGTTCGCCGGACAGGGGGAGGACTGAAGCTTTCTTT.

As concerns this clone: Other nucleotide sequences from this sample produce the same CDR3. The V gene is TRBV30, the J gene TRBJ2-7; D call uncertain. The CDR3 sequence is 12 residues long. Per germline, CDR1 GTSNPN and CDR2 SVGIG (reference sequence). Trimming pared 0 bases from V and 3 bases from J, leaving 6 bases between. The CDR3: CAWSVSGYEQYF. Written as DNA, the CDR3 is TGTGCCTGGAGTGTTTCAGGCTACGAGCAGTACTTC.

Of note for this clone: The junction does not match germline at one end; this may be a read error. J is TRBJ2-1 and V is TRBV7-3; either TRBD1 or TRBD2 may fit D (5 bases each). This CDR3 spans 16 amino acids. Germline V CDR1 and CDR2: SGHTA, FQGTGA. The CDR3 DNA sequence: TGCGCCAGCAGCCAGGTCGGGGCGGTCTCCTACAATGAGCAGTTCTTC. Protein sequence: CASSQVGAVSYNEQFF.

This clone was recorded a few times. The chain has TRBV18 and TRBJ2-7; D possibly corresponds to TRBD1 (6 bases). Trimming stripped 0 bases from V and 0 bases from J, with 12 bases between. The length of the CDR3 is 16 residues. Germline loops: CDR1 KGHSH, CDR2 LQKENI. CDR3 nucleotide sequence: TGTGCCAGCTCACCACCGCCGGGACATATCTCCTACGAGCAGTACTTC. Translating it yields CASSPPPGHISYEQYF. The variable domain in full, with the rest retrieved from reference TRBV18 and TRBJ2-7, is NAGVMQNPRHLVRRRGQEARLRCSPMKGHSHVYWYRQLPEEGLKFMVYLQKENIIDESGMPKERFSAEFPKEGPSILRIQQVVRGDSAAYFCASSPPPGHISYEQYFGPGTRLTVT.